This TCR beta chain comes out of a study of graft-versus-host responses after intestinal transplantation. Study-wide results and limits: Graft-donor T cell macrochimerism in patients accompanied high graft-versus-host to host-versus-graft clonal ratios in allografts.

The junction had 15 bases not matched to a gene; V was cut back by 3 bases and J by 2 bases. CDR1 SGHTA and CDR2 FQGTGA come from the germline V gene. The CDR3 is 21 residues long. Profiled with immunoSEQ multiplex PCR; TCRdb holds only in-frame clones, not every one. The sample yields under 20,000 clones, around 86% seen once. With respect to this clone: What it binds is unknown.

The chain has TRBV7-3 and TRBJ2-3; 15 bases map to TRBD2. This TCR came from a human patient who received an intestinal transplant, so some T cells may come from the graft donor. This specimen was bone marrow, taken 120 to 130 days after transplant. CDR3 bases: TGTGCCAGCAGCTTGGGACTAGCGGGAGGACTCCAATTGGACTTCACAGATACGCAGTATTTT. Translation gives CASSLGLAGGLQLDFTDTQYF. Combining the CDR3 with reference TRBV7-3 and TRBJ2-3 gives the whole variable domain GAGVSQTPSNKVTEKGKYVELRCDPISGHTALYWYRQSLGQGPEFLIYFQGTGAADDSGLPNDRFFAVRPEGSVSTLKIQRTERGDSAVYLCASSLGLAGGLQLDFTDTQYFGPGTRLTVL.